This T cell receptor beta chain emerged from a study of metastatic and nonmetastatic thyroid tumors. Study as a whole: Repertoire comparison spanned blood and tumor or nodule tissue of malignant and benign thyroid patients.

Many counts were recorded for this clone. With MiXCR, TCRdb reprocessed the PCR reads. The sample contains roughly 8,900 clones, around 30% of which appear only once. In germline, CDR1 is SGHDT, CDR2 YYEEEE. This CDR3 has 14 residues. Trimming cost V 7 bases and J 2 bases, with 16 bases left between them. The entire patient cohort was treatment-naive prior to thyroid surgery. The receptor was isolated from a female donor with papillary thyroid cancer or a benign thyroid nodule (not recorded which). Some clones in this sample may be carry-over from other donors' samples. The chain is built from TRBV5-6 and TRBJ2-7; D uncertain. Source material: adjacent normal tissue. The CDR3 DNA reads TGTGCCAGCCCCTGGGCCCCAGGAGCCTACGAGCAGTACTTC. It is translated as CASPWAPGAYEQYF.